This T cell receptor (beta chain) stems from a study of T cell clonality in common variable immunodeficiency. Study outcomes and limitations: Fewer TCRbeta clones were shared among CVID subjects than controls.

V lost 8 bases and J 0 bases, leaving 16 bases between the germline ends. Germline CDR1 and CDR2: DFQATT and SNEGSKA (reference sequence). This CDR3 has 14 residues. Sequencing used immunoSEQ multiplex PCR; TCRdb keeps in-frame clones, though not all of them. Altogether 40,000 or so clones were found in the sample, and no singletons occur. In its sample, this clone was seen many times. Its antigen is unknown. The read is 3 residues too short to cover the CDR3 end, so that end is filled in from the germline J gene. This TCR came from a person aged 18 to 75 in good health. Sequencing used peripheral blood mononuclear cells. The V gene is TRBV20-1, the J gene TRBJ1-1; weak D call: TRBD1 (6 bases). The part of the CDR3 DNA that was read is TGCAGTTTCCCACCGGCAGGGGTGAACACTGAA. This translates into CSFPPAGVNTE. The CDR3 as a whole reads CSFPPAGVNTEAFF.